This is a list of T cell receptor beta chains from one sample in a study of blood T cell repertoires in COVID-19. Using immunoSEQ multiplex PCR, the repertoire was profiled, and TCRdb retains in-frame clones only, with some absent. The repertoire holds approximately 100,000 clones, with around 85% as singletons. Sample: peripheral blood. These receptors came from a man of 80 years or more with acute or convalescent COVID-19. Both conserved end residues are part of each CDR3. Each record gives: V gene, J gene, CDR3 length, CDR3 protein.

>TRBV19|TRBJ2-3|18
CASRVSGKRSGGTDTQYF
>TRBV7-2|TRBJ2-1|17
CASSNSYRAISYNEQFF
>TRBV10-2|TRBJ1-1|16
CASSLQADPMNTEAFF
>TRBV13|TRBJ1-6|15
CASSLGSPPGSPLHF
>TRBV28|TRBJ2-1|14
CASRRPGGNNEQFF
>TRBV3-1/TRBV3-2|TRBJ1-3|16
CASSQLRTGAGNTIYF
>TRBV6-1|TRBJ1-2|13
CASSERRNYGYTF
>TRBV9|TRBJ2-1|14
CASSVAGAHNEQFF
>TRBV14|TRBJ1-2|13
CASSPTMNYGYTF
>TRBV6-6|TRBJ2-7|15
CASRGTSGSFDEQYF
>TRBV2|TRBJ1-6|15
CASSVTGGGNSPLHF
>TRBV28|TRBJ1-5|16
CASIPKLHFGGQPQHF
>TRBV15|TRBJ2-3|18
CATSSVVLGGRAPDTQYF
>TRBV5-6|TRBJ1-5|16
CASTRTGMNSNQPQHF
>TRBV7-9|TRBJ2-5|15
CASSLRTGIQETQYF
>TRBV27|TRBJ2-2|16
CASSLRGRVGSGELFF
>TRBV6-5|TRBJ2-3|14
CASSLLSSTDTQYF
>TRBV27|TRBJ1-5|13
CASTDRVGQPQHF
>TRBV5-1|TRBJ2-5|14
CASSSGNSQETQYF
>TRBV6-4|TRBJ2-3|14
CASSDSGGGNTQYF
>TRBV10-3|TRBJ1-1|14
CAISLEGKNTEAFF
>TRBV3-1/TRBV3-2|TRBJ2-3|15
CASSQRGDPTDTQYF
>TRBV5-1|TRBJ2-1|12
CASSFSGIEQFF
>TRBV27|TRBJ1-4|14
CASRGTGVGEKLFF
>TRBV29-1|TRBJ1-1|12
CSVWEVVTEAFF
>TRBV6-1|TRBJ2-7|15
CASSEYRRPSYEQYF
>TRBV5-6|TRBJ2-7|14
CASSWGTGAHEQYF
>TRBV18|TRBJ2-1|17
CASSPAPGTSGYNEQFF
>TRBV24-1|TRBJ2-3|11
CATGLSDTQYF
>TRBV5-1|TRBJ2-3|14
CASSLSSSTDTQYF
>TRBV14|TRBJ2-1|15
CACSPLAGVDNEQFF
>TRBV23-1|TRBJ2-1|12
CASKFPSDEQFF
>TRBV6-5|TRBJ1-1|14
CASSGGRWGTEAFF
>TRBV20-1|TRBJ2-1|16
CSASLAGRISYNEQFF
>TRBV5-4|TRBJ2-5|14
CASSFSGREETQYF
>TRBV3-1/TRBV3-2|TRBJ2-3|15
CASSPRDSRTDTQYF
>TRBV7-6|TRBJ2-2|13
CASSPRDTGELFF
>TRBV19|TRBJ2-2|14
CASSTMSDIGELFF
>TRBV19|TRBJ1-4|13
CASGPRGHEKLFF
>TRBV7-9|TRBJ1-5|14
CASSFSGQVQPQHF
>TRBV30|TRBJ1-4|12
CAWSVHTEKLFF
>TRBV12-3/TRBV12-4|TRBJ2-5|13
CASSLLEGETQYF
>TRBV27|TRBJ1-5|13
CASSLGAGQPQHF
>TRBV30|TRBJ2-7|15
CAWRQRLAGAYEQYF
>TRBV6-5|TRBJ1-6|13
CASSGQRNSPLHF
>TRBV5-1|TRBJ1-1|14
CASSLGTVNTEAFF
>TRBV5-6|TRBJ1-4|17
CASSDGQSRGIGEKLFF